The present TCR beta chain was sequenced within a study of blood T cell repertoires in COVID-19. Some clones are missing from TCRdb's copy, which holds only in-frame ones; the method was immunoSEQ multiplex PCR. The sample carries about 480,000 clones, roughly nine tenths recorded once. This CDR3 is built from 13 residues. Germline CDR1 SGHRS, CDR2 YFSETQ. V dropped 2 bases and J dropped 3 bases, with 9 bases sitting between them. The sample was peripheral blood. The TCR originated in a man between 18 and 29 years old with COVID-19, enrolled during active disease. The chain combines TRBV5-1 with TRBJ2-7; D perhaps matches TRBD2 (5 bases). DNA for the CDR3: TGCGCCAGCAGCTTTGGAGGAAACTACGAGCAGTACTTC. Residues: CASSFGGNYEQYF.